This TCR beta chain was recorded in a study of cytomegalovirus exposure and HLA in healthy donors. Study-wide results and limits: The records held CMV serostatus as the only immune exposure information.

CDR1 MDHEN and CDR2 SYDVKM come from the germline V gene. There are 14 residues in the CDR3. Trimming cost V 3 bases and J 9 bases; bases outside gene matches: 8. PCR employed 60 Vbeta and 13 Jbeta primers. The method was immunoSEQ multiplex PCR; TCRdb's version includes in-frame clones alone and lacks a portion of them. The table records about 110,000 clones, over 75% of them present only once. Turning to this clone: The antigen is unknown.

The source material was PBMCs. This clonotype was sampled from a man in his sixties in good health and CMV-seronegative. J is TRBJ1-5 and V is TRBV28, with 7 bases identical to TRBD1. The CDR3 nucleotides are TGTGCCAGCAGTTTGGGACAGCCCCGTCGGCCCCAGCATTTT. Encoded protein: CASSLGQPRRPQHF.